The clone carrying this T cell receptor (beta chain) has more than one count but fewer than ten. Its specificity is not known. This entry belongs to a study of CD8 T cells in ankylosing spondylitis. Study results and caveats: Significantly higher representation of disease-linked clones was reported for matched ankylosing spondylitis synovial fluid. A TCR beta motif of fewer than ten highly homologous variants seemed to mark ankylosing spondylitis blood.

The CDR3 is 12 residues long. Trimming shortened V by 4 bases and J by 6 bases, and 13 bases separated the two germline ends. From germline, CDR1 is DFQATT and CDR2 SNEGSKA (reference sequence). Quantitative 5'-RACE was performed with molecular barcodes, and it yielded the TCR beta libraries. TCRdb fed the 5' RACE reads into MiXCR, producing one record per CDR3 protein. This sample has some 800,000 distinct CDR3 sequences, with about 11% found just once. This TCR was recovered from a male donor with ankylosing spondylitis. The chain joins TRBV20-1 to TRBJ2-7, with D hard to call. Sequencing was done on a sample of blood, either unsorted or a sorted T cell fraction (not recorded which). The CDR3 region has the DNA TGCAGTGCTATGCACTGGTCTCGCGAGCAGTACTTC. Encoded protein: CSAMHWSREQYF.